This TCR beta chain was recorded in a study of CD8 T cells in ankylosing spondylitis. Study-level results: Enrichment of disease-linked clones was reportedly significant in matched ankylosing spondylitis synovial fluid. Disease-linked clones were found to be CD8+ and relatively rare in peripheral blood. For ankylosing spondylitis blood, a TCR beta motif of seven to nine highly homologous variants appeared characteristic.

Researchers built TCR beta libraries using quantitative 5'-RACE with molecular barcodes. TCRdb re-derived calls from the 5' RACE reads in MiXCR, one entry per CDR3 protein. The repertoire consists of about 500,000 distinct CDR3 sequences, with roughly 13% occurring once and the leading ten covering nearly 7%. Germline loops: CDR1 SGHNT, CDR2 YENEEA. Trimming took 8 bases from V and 5 from J; bases not matched to a gene: 11. The CDR3 contains 16 residues. A word on this clonotype: The target antigen is unknown.

The V gene is TRBV11-3, the J gene TRBJ2-5, with 13 bases matching TRBD2. The receptor was isolated from a male donor with ankylosing spondylitis. Sequencing input: blood, either unsorted or a sorted T cell fraction (not recorded which). CDR3 residues: CASAGGLAGWRETQYF. The CDR3 bases are TGTGCCAGCGCTGGGGGACTAGCGGGATGGAGGGAGACCCAGTACTTC.